This TCR beta chain derives from a study of blood T cell repertoires in COVID-19. The overall study: The study drew acute and convalescent COVID-19 samples from the United States, Italy and Spain.

Per the authors' pipeline: Amplification of reference gene primers was used by the study to estimate nucleated cell counts. Clones were read by immunoSEQ multiplex PCR, and TCRdb kept only the in-frame ones, dropping some. The V and J calls and clone size come from that table; D and trimming were worked out from the DNA. The repertoire holds about 220,000 clones, with around 84% as singletons. Germline V gene sequence: CDR1 SGHKS, CDR2 YYEKEE (reference sequence). The CDR3 consists of 13 residues. The V gene lost 2 bases and the J gene lost 5 bases, with 8 bases spanning the gap. Source material: peripheral blood. The receptor was derived from a man aged 50 or older with active or convalescent COVID-19. The rearrangement joins TRBV5-5 to TRBJ1-5, with D tentatively TRBD1 (6 bases). The CDR3 loop reads CASSLSGDQPQHF. DNA of the CDR3: TGTGCCAGCAGCTTATCAGGGGATCAGCCCCAGCATTTT.